This T cell receptor (beta chain) is from a study of OX40 agonist ivuxolimab in advanced cancers. Study-level background: Partial responses, seen in three patients, involved one hepatocellular carcinoma and two cutaneous melanomas.

The repertoire was sequenced with immunoSEQ multiplex PCR; TCRdb's copy has only in-frame clones and lacks some. The repertoire has 55,000 to 65,000 clones, approximately 84% of them found once; the top ten carry roughly 3.1%. At baseline, cycle 4 day 1, and cycle 7 day 1, blood was sampled. Study-wide points: Clonal expansion by week 6 occurred in CD4+ and CD8+ blood T cells (at 0.1 to 3.0 mg/kg).

Trimming pared 5 bases from V and 4 bases from J, leaving 11 bases between. Germline V gene lookup returns CDR1 MNHEY and CDR2 SMNVEV (reference sequence). This CDR3 spans 13 amino acids. With regard to this clone: Its target is not known.

This chain connects TRBV27 to TRBJ1-1; a weak D match, TRBD1 (5 bases). The sequencing here drew on CD4+ or CD8+ T cells sorted from blood, taken in a trial of the OX40 agonist ivuxolimab. The sequence was collected from an adult with an advanced solid tumor such as melanoma, head and neck, liver or kidney cancer. CDR3 region: CASSPRVPTEAFF. In DNA form, the CDR3 reads TGTGCCAGCAGTCCCAGGGTGCCCACTGAAGCTTTCTTT.